The 5 T cell receptor beta chains reported below all come from one sample, sequenced in a study of blood T cell repertoires in COVID-19. The assay was immunoSEQ multiplex PCR, and TCRdb's table has in-frame clones only and misses some. The table includes 150,000 to 200,000 clones, about 81% detected once. Sequencing was done on a sample of peripheral blood. These receptor sequences come from a woman aged 55-69 years with COVID-19, enrolled during active disease.

The chain recombines TRBV11-2 with TRBJ1-3; 9 bases fit TRBD1. V lost 5 bases to trimming and J lost 3 bases; unmatched junction nucleotides: 14. CDR1 is SGHAT, CDR2 FQNNGV, per germline. The CDR3 length is 18 residues. The CDR3 loop is CASSLFSSGTGIGNTIYF. The CDR3 region has the DNA TGTGCCAGCAGCCTGTTCTCCTCCGGGACAGGGATTGGAAACACCATATATTTT.

The chain couples TRBV12-3 or TRBV12-4 to TRBJ1-5; no clear D. V was cut by 5 bases and J by 7 bases, with 9 bases left in between. The CDR3 runs to 12 residues. CDR3 DNA: TGTGCCAGCAGTCGGTTTGAACAGCCCCAGCATTTT. Residues: CASSRFEQPQHF.

V is TRBV4-2 and J is TRBJ2-4; 9 positions agree with TRBD2. V trimming: 5 bases; J trimming: 1 base; junction bases outside the gene matches: 18. The CDR3 is 20 residues long. Germline assignment: CDR1 LGHNA and CDR2 YNFKEQ. Written as DNA, the CDR3 is TGTGCCAGCAGCTCTGCGGCTAGCGGGACCGCTAATATCGCCAAAAACATTCAGTACTTC. Its protein product is CASSSAASGTANIAKNIQYF.

The chain has TRBV3-1 (or the pseudogene TRBV3-2) and TRBJ2-3, with TRBD2 matching over 15 bases. Germline assignment: CDR1 LGHDT and CDR2 YNNKEL (reference sequence). This CDR3 is 20 amino acids long. The V gene end was trimmed by 0 bases and the J gene end by 4 bases; junction bases not matched to a gene: 11. CDR3 bases: TGTGCCAGCAGCCAAGAGCGGGGGACTAGCGGGGGGAGATTTGCAGATACGCAGTATTTT. This encodes CASSQERGTSGGRFADTQYF.

This clone turned up a few times. The chain combines TRBV6-2 or TRBV6-3 with TRBJ2-2; 8 bases are a match to TRBD1. Germline V CDR1 and CDR2: MNHEY, SVGEGT. This CDR3 comprises 15 residues. Trimming at V came to 5 bases and at J to 3 bases, leaving 5 bases not matched to a gene. CDR3 protein: CASSPPGGHTGELFF. The CDR3 nucleotides read TGTGCCAGCAGTCCCCCAGGGGGCCACACCGGGGAGCTGTTTTTT.